This TCR beta chain came from a study of blood T cells in healthy people across ages. Study at large: Template switching caught about one barcoded beta molecule for each two T cells. The study, taken as a whole, reports: More naive CD4+ cells and higher diversity marked long-lived donors relative to aged donors. PBMC samples, being unsorted, prevented any conclusive comparison of naive and antigen-experienced cells.

A second roughly 6 to 12 cycle PCR used barcoded and J-beta primers. TCRdb itself ran the 5' RACE reads through MiXCR, one entry per CDR3 protein. The repertoire has around 1,000,000 distinct CDR3 sequences, 20% to 25% of them found once; the top ten carry 0.65% to 0.95%. J lost 7 bases, V lost 5 bases, and 12 bases had no gene match. The CDR3 covers 16 residues. Per the germline V gene, CDR1 is SGHTA and CDR2 is FQGNSA. Points on this clonotype: Its specificity is unknown.

The same sample was also used in a study of T cells of mothers and their children.

The specimen sequenced was blood. V and J are TRBV7-2 and TRBJ2-7; the match to TRBD1 covers 12 bases. This TCR was recovered from a girl between 2 and 10 years old in good health. The CDR3 protein is CASSPLPGQGAWEQYF. CDR3 sequence (DNA): TGTGCCAGCAGCCCTCTACCGGGACAGGGGGCTTGGGAGCAGTACTTC.